Below, 29 T cell receptor beta chains from the same sample are listed, as sequenced in a study of immune heterogeneity within non-small cell lung tumors. Each sample used approximately 570 ng of genomic DNA from bulk tumor tissue. Surgical sampling yielded several biopsies per primary tumor (spaced far apart). Curative surgical treatment was performed in patients who had newly diagnosed, untreated non-small cell lung cancer. A first 10-cycle multiplex round used 32 V-gene and 13 J-gene primers on TCR beta CDR3. MiXCR, applied by TCRdb to the multiplex PCR reads, yields one record per CDR3 protein. The table has tens of thousands of distinct CDR3 sequences, 25% to 30% seen once. The sequenced material came from lung tumor tissue. These receptors originate from a man in his forties or fifties with non-small cell lung cancer.

About this clonotype itself: A much larger clone differs by one base, so this may be a read error. The chain couples TRBV30 to TRBJ2-7, with 9 bases fitting TRBD2. The CDR3 covers 17 residues. Germline V gene sequence: CDR1 GTSNPN, CDR2 SVGIG (reference sequence). V lost 2 bases, J lost 1 base, and 12 bases stayed unmatched. The CDR3 protein is CAWSPMTSGGLSYEQYF. DNA of the CDR3: TGTGCCTGGAGTCCCATGACTAGCGGAGGCCTTTCCTACGAGCAGTACTTC.

As regards this clonotype: Since a much larger clone is just one base distant, this may be a read error. This chain joins TRBV24-1 and TRBJ1-5; tentative D call: TRBD1 (5 bases). The CDR3 totals 14 residues. CDR1 KGHDR and CDR2 SFDVKD come from the germline V gene. In nucleotides, the CDR3 is TGTGCCACCAGTGATTCGGGGGGGGACCAGCCCCAGGATTTT. This encodes CATSDSGGDQPQDF.

This clonotype appeared many times. The rearrangement uses TRBV28 and TRBJ1-6, with 8 bases matching TRBD1. The ends lost 7 bases at V and 8 bases at J; junction bases unmatched: 10. Germline V lookup: CDR1 MDHEN, CDR2 SYDVKM. The length of the CDR3 is 15 residues. The CDR3 bases are TGTGCCAGCACCCGTGGGACAGGCGGATATTCACCCCTCCACTTT. It is translated as CASTRGTGGYSPLHF.

V gene TRBV4-3 combines with J gene TRBJ2-7; D remains unclear. Trimming cost V 2 bases and J 4 bases, with 15 bases left between them. The CDR3 sequence is 15 residues long. The V gene's germline CDR1 is LGHNA and CDR2 YSLEER. CDR3 sequence (DNA): TGCGCCAGCAGCCAAAGATTATCACACCGATACGAGCAGTACTTC. Protein: CASSQRLSHRYEQYF.

This clonotype was seen many times. V is TRBV2 and J is TRBJ2-7; no reliable D call. Trimming took 2 bases from V and 1 from J, leaving 3 bases between them. The germline V gene encodes CDR1 SNHLY and CDR2 FYNNEI. The CDR3 covers 12 residues. Here the CDR3 DNA reads TGTGCCAGCAGTGAACCTTCCTACGAGCAGTACTTC. Translation: CASSEPSYEQYF.

As for this clonotype: A much larger clone is a single base away; this may be a read error. The rearrangement links TRBV6-5 to TRBJ2-1; D unresolved. This CDR3 contains 12 residues. Trimming pared 6 bases from V and 7 bases from J, leaving 10 bases between. Germline values: CDR1 MNHEY, CDR2 SVGAGI. CDR3 amino acids: CASRYAVNEQFF. DNA for the CDR3: TGTGCCAGCAGGTACGCGGTGAATGAGCAGTTCTTC.

On this clonotype: Possible read error: a much larger clone is one base away. As the CDR3 is not closed by the conserved phenylalanine or tryptophan, this likely results from a read error. The chain joins TRBV28 to TRBJ2-1, with TRBD2 identical over 8 bases. This CDR3 has 16 amino acids. Trimming at V came to 6 bases and at J to 0 bases, leaving 7 bases not matched to a gene. Germline V gene sequence: CDR1 MDHEN, CDR2 SYDVKM. The DNA of the CDR3 is TGTGCCAGCAGCAGAGACAGCGGGAGCTCCTACAATGAGCAGTTCTTA. This encodes CASSRDSGSSYNEQFL.

Of note for this clonotype: A read error may be the cause here, since a much bigger clone is one base away. CDR3 sequence (DNA): TGTGCCAGCAAGCGGGGCAGGGACTACGAGCAGTACTTC. Translation gives CASKRGRDYEQYF. The rearrangement joins TRBV2 to TRBJ2-7, with 7 bases identical to TRBD2. J lost 3 bases, V lost 7 bases, and 6 bases had no gene match. CDR1 SNHLY and CDR2 FYNNEI come from the germline V gene. The CDR3 spans 13 residues.

This chain links TRBV29-1 with TRBJ2-2; 7 nucleotides line up with TRBD2. Germline V gene data show CDR1 as SQVTM and CDR2 as ANQGSEA. This CDR3 has 13 residues. The V and J ends lost 4 bases and 6 bases, in that order; junction bases with no gene match: 5. DNA of the CDR3: TGCAGCGTTGGGGGGGGGAGTGCCGGGGAGCTGTTTTTT. Its translation is CSVGGGSAGELFF.

This chain links TRBV18 with TRBJ1-3, with D perhaps matching TRBD1 (6 bases). Trimming stripped 5 bases from V and 4 bases from J, with 15 bases between. Germline CDR1 KGHSH, CDR2 LQKENI. The CDR3 has 15 residues. The CDR3 region has the DNA TGTGCCAGCTCAACCCAACAGGGTGGCGGAAACACCATATATTTT. This gives the protein CASSTQQGGGNTIYF.

The chain joins TRBV4-2 to TRBJ1-4, with 9 bases aligning to TRBD1. From germline, CDR1 is LGHNA and CDR2 YNFKEQ. Unmatched junction bases numbered 10, after V lost 3 bases and J lost 8 bases. The CDR3 runs 16 residues. The CDR3 spells CASSQGTGTGWEKLFF. The CDR3 DNA reads TGTGCCAGCAGCCAGGGCACCGGGACAGGGTGGGAAAAACTGTTTTTT.

This clonotype was seen at least ten times. The chain links TRBV19 to TRBJ2-7; the D gene could be TRBD1 or TRBD2 (5 bases each). There are 15 residues in the CDR3. Germline V gene lookup returns CDR1 LNHDA and CDR2 SQIVND (reference sequence). V was pared by 5 bases and J by 7 bases, with 21 bases between. The DNA for the CDR3 is TGTGCCAGTAGTCTGCGACAAGGGGCTTCGGGGGAGCAGTACTTC. Its translation: CASSLRQGASGEQYF.

This clonotype turned up a few times. V usage is TRBV27 and J usage is TRBJ2-5, with D possibly being TRBD1 (6 bases). Germline V lookup: CDR1 MNHEY, CDR2 SMNVEV (reference sequence). V shed 5 bases and J shed 5 bases, with 15 bases lying between them. The length of the CDR3 is 14 residues. The DNA of the CDR3 is TGTGCCAGCAGTGCCGGGATTAGGGGGGAGACCCAGTACTTC. This gives the protein CASSAGIRGETQYF.

Ten or more counts support this clonotype. This chain uses TRBV11-3 with TRBJ2-7; the D is unclear. The germline V gene encodes CDR1 SGHNT and CDR2 YENEEA. Trimming took 9 bases from V and 3 from J, leaving 18 bases between them. The CDR3 runs to 14 residues. CDR3: CASTRTLNSYEQYF. CDR3 bases: TGTGCCAGTACCAGGACCCTTAACAGCTACGAGCAGTACTTC.

This clonotype was counted many times. V and J are TRBV5-1 and TRBJ2-5; 9 bases map to TRBD1. Germline CDR1 SGHRS, CDR2 YFSETQ. V trimming: 4 bases; J trimming: 5 bases; junction bases outside the gene matches: 6. The CDR3 has 14 residues. The CDR3 DNA reads TGCGCCAGCAGCATGGGACAGGGAGAGGAGACCCAGTACTTC. Translating gives CASSMGQGEETQYF.

This clonotype turned up a few times. V gene TRBV9 combines with J gene TRBJ2-1; possible D gene TRBD2, 5 bases. V was pared by 5 bases and J by 4 bases, with 16 bases between. The germline V gene has CDR1 SGDLS and CDR2 YYNGEE. The CDR3 length is 15 residues. The CDR3 DNA follows: TGTGCCAGCAGATTTAGCGAGTATTCATACAATGAGCAGTTCTTC. Translation: CASRFSEYSYNEQFF.

The chain joins TRBV5-1 to TRBJ2-2, with D unresolved. The CDR3 totals 12 residues. The ends were cut back, 2 bases at V and 7 bases at J, with 6 bases in the middle. The germline V gene has CDR1 SGHRS and CDR2 YFSETQ. The CDR3 region is CASSFRGGELFF. In nucleotides, the CDR3 is TGCGCCAGCAGCTTTAGAGGCGGGGAGCTGTTTTTT.

This clonotype was recorded at least ten times. This rearrangement joins TRBV28 to TRBJ1-5; TRBD1 might be the D (6 bases). There are 12 residues in the CDR3. Germline values: CDR1 MDHEN, CDR2 SYDVKM. V lost 8 bases to trimming and J lost 5 bases, with 10 bases between them. CDR3 in amino acids: CASSQGYQPQHF. The CDR3 DNA reads as TGTGCCAGCTCACAGGGCTATCAGCCCCAGCATTTT.

This clonotype was picked up a small number of times. J is TRBJ2-1 and V is TRBV7-8, with D unresolved. CDR1 is SGHVS and CDR2 is FQNEAQ in the germline V gene. CDR3 length: 15 amino acids. Trimming removed 4 bases at V and 7 bases at J, with 17 bases between. This CDR3 is CASSSYFAVGNEQFF. In DNA, the CDR3 is TGTGCCAGCAGCTCCTACTTCGCTGTAGGGAATGAGCAGTTCTTC.

The V and J genes are TRBV20-1 and TRBJ2-5, with a weak D call TRBD1 (5 bases). Germline values: CDR1 DFQATT, CDR2 SNEGSKA (reference sequence). This CDR3 region has 14 residues. V was clipped by 6 bases and J by 7 bases, with 21 bases between them. The CDR3 nucleotides read TGCAGTGCCCCCAAGGGGCAGTCCTATGGGACCCAGTACTTC. Amino acids: CSAPKGQSYGTQYF.

In its sample, this clonotype was seen a few times. The chain recombines TRBV18 with TRBJ1-6; D remains unclear. V was pared by 6 bases and J by 7 bases, with 16 bases between. The CDR3 sequence is 15 residues long. Germline CDR1 reads KGHSH; CDR2 reads LQKENI. In DNA form, the CDR3 reads TGTGCCAGCTCTGCAAACTTGGGGTCAAATTCACCCCTCCACTTT. Amino acid sequence: CASSANLGSNSPLHF. The full variable domain, rest sourced from reference TRBV18 and TRBJ1-6, is NAGVMQNPRHLVRRRGQEARLRCSPMKGHSHVYWYRQLPEEGLKFMVYLQKENIIDESGMPKERFSAEFPKEGPSILRIQQVVRGDSAAYFCASSANLGSNSPLHFGNGTRLTVT.

This clonotype was seen ten or more times. The gene calls are TRBV2 and TRBJ1-5; unclear D gene. Per germline, CDR1 SNHLY and CDR2 FYNNEI. V lost 3 bases and J lost 11, with 23 bases in between. The CDR3 totals 16 residues. CDR3 sequence (DNA): TGTGCCAGCAGTGATAACTCCCCTTTGGTAACCGTGACCCAGCATTTT. It codes for CASSDNSPLVTVTQHF. The entire variable domain, with the rest obtained from reference TRBV2 and TRBJ1-5, is as follows: EPEVTQTPSHQVTQMGQEVILRCVPISNHLYFYWYRQILGQKVEFLVSFYNNEISEKSEIFDDQFSVERPDGSNFTLKIRSTKLEDSAMYFCASSDNSPLVTVTQHFGDGTRLSIL.

This clonotype was detected ten times or more. V usage is TRBV7-8 and J usage is TRBJ2-3; 9 positions match TRBD2. J lost 6 bases, V lost 3 bases, and 13 bases had no gene match. CDR1 and CDR2 (germline): SGHVS, FQNEAQ. The CDR3 length is 17 residues. CDR3 in amino acids: CASSFYSLAGKFDTQYF. CDR3 in DNA: TGTGCCAGCAGCTTTTATTCCCTAGCGGGGAAATTTGATACGCAGTATTTT.

This clonotype was recorded at least ten times. This chain links TRBV19 with TRBJ1-3; 8 nucleotides align to TRBD1. The CDR3 runs to 17 residues. Germline V gene lookup returns CDR1 LNHDA and CDR2 SQIVND (reference sequence). The junction had 13 bases not matched to a gene; V was cut back by 7 bases and J by 2 bases. The CDR3 region is CASNYRGRGPTGNTIYF. The CDR3 nucleotides read TGTGCCAGTAACTATAGGGGCAGGGGGCCGACTGGAAACACCATATATTTT.

This clonotype was observed many times. V is TRBV6-1 and J is TRBJ2-1; 11 positions match TRBD2. This CDR3 has 15 residues. Germline CDR1 reads MNHNS; CDR2 reads SASEGT. The trim removed 4 bases at V and 7 bases at J, leaving 6 bases unmatched. Written as DNA, the CDR3 is TGTGCCAGCAGTGTAACTAGCGGGAGTATAAATGAGCAGTTCTTC. It codes for CASSVTSGSINEQFF.

Comment on this clonotype: The germline gene is not matched at one end of the junction; a read error may be the cause. The chain couples TRBV14 to TRBJ2-3; 7 nucleotides match TRBD1. The germline V gene encodes CDR1 SGHDN and CDR2 FVKESK. The CDR3 totals 16 residues. Here the CDR3 DNA reads TGTCCCAGCAGCCGTCGACAGGGTCTTAGTCCAGATACGCAGTATTTT. This sequence encodes CPSSRRQGLSPDTQYF.

This clonotype has a single count. A much larger clone differs from this one at a single base, so this may be a read error. No conserved phenylalanine or tryptophan ends this CDR3, so it is likely a read error. V usage is TRBV5-1 and J usage is TRBJ2-7, with D maybe TRBD1 (5 bases). The CDR3 is 12 amino acids. Looked up from germline, CDR1 is SGHRS and CDR2 is YFSETQ. Trimming shortened V by 1 base and J by 9 bases, and 11 bases separated the two germline ends. CDR3 region: CASSLQGVGQYL. The DNA for the CDR3 is TGCGCCAGCAGCTTGCAAGGGGTCGGGCAGTACTTA.

This clonotype was counted ten times or more. The gene calls are TRBV28 and TRBJ2-7; the match to TRBD1 covers 8 bases. The germline gives CDR1 MDHEN, CDR2 SYDVKM. Germline trimming cut 5 bases from V and 6 bases from J; bases unmatched to any gene: 9. This CDR3 has 14 residues. The CDR3 loop is CASSPPDRAGEQYF. The CDR3 nucleotides are TGTGCCAGCAGTCCACCGGACAGGGCTGGCGAGCAGTACTTC.

The chain recombines TRBV20-1 with TRBJ2-4; D might be TRBD1 (6 bases). The V and J ends lost 5 bases and 2 bases respectively, with 13 bases between them. CDR3 size: 14 residues. Germline V gene data show CDR1 as DFQATT and CDR2 as SNEGSKA (reference sequence). The CDR3 nucleotides read TGCAGTGCTGAACCGGGACAAACCAAAAACATTCAGTACTTC. It specifies CSAEPGQTKNIQYF.